These 22 T cell receptor beta chains came from one sample sequenced in a study of blood T cell repertoires in COVID-19. Sequenced by immunoSEQ multiplex PCR; TCRdb stores in-frame clones only, minus some. Of about 210,000 clones in the sample, 80% to 85% were seen once. The specimen sequenced was PBMCs or T cells enriched from blood (not recorded which). All receptors come from a woman between 50 and 59 years old with acute COVID-19.

This chain links TRBV4-3 with TRBJ2-1; 12 bases line up with TRBD2. The CDR3 totals 16 residues. Germline lookup yields CDR1 LGHNA and CDR2 YSLEER. Trimming took 4 bases from V and 2 from J; bases not matched to a gene: 3. The CDR3 is CASSLRTSGAYNEQFF. CDR3 in DNA: TGCGCCAGCAGCCTACGGACTAGCGGGGCCTACAATGAGCAGTTCTTC.

The J gene is TRBJ1-1, the V gene TRBV2; TRBD1 agrees at 12 bases. Germline CDR1 is SNHLY and CDR2 is FYNNEI. V trimming: 6 bases; J trimming: 0 bases; junction bases outside the gene matches: 5. The CDR3 length is 16 residues. Written as DNA, the CDR3 is TGTGCCAGCAGGGGGACAGGGGGCCGCATGAACACTGAAGCTTTCTTT. Amino acids: CASRGTGGRMNTEAFF.

The V gene is TRBV4-3, the J gene TRBJ2-7; tentatively, D is TRBD1 (6 bases). Per the germline V gene, CDR1 is LGHNA and CDR2 is YSLEER. This CDR3 contains 15 residues. V lost 0 bases, J lost 4 bases, and 13 bases lay in between. Here the CDR3 reads CASSQDFRDKYEQYF. The CDR3 nucleotides are TGCGCCAGCAGCCAAGACTTTCGGGACAAATACGAGCAGTACTTC.

For the CDR3, the DNA is TGTGCCAGTAGTTTCACAGAGAACGCTGCAACTAATGAAAAACTGTTTTTT. It encodes CASSFTENAATNEKLFF. V and J are TRBV19 and TRBJ1-4; no clear D gene. Germline CDR1 is LNHDA and CDR2 is SQIVND (reference sequence). This CDR3 region has 17 residues. The ends were cut back, 5 bases at V and 0 bases at J, with 16 bases in the middle.

This chain connects TRBV28 to TRBJ2-7, with TRBD1 identical over 8 bases. Germline values: CDR1 MDHEN, CDR2 SYDVKM. The CDR3 consists of 16 residues. V trimming: 5 bases; J trimming: 3 bases; junction bases outside the gene matches: 12. The CDR3: CASSPPPRTGLYEQYF. The CDR3 nucleotides are TGTGCCAGCAGTCCGCCCCCGAGGACAGGGCTCTACGAGCAGTACTTC.

The V and J genes are TRBV6-2 or TRBV6-3 and TRBJ2-3; TRBD2 matches at 9 bases. V shed 5 bases and J 2 bases; nucleotides not matched to a gene: 5. CDR1 MNHEY and CDR2 SVGEGT come from the germline V gene. This CDR3 has 15 residues. This CDR3 reads CASSDSGGPTDTQYF. The CDR3 coding sequence is TGTGCCAGCAGTGATAGCGGGGGCCCCACAGATACGCAGTATTTT.

The rearrangement joins TRBV7-2 to TRBJ2-7, with 10 nucleotides matching TRBD2. V trimming: 4 bases; J trimming: 4 bases; junction bases outside the gene matches: 19. CDR1 SGHTA and CDR2 FQGNSA come from the germline V gene. This CDR3 is built from 19 residues. CDR3: CASSSGASGGLSGVYEQYF. CDR3 nucleotides: TGTGCCAGCAGCTCCGGGGCTAGCGGGGGCCTATCGGGCGTTTACGAGCAGTACTTC. The full variable domain, in which reference TRBV7-2 and TRBJ2-7 provide the parts outside the CDR3, is GAGVSQSPSNKVTEKGKDVELRCDPISGHTALYWYRQSLGQGLEFLIYFQGNSAPDKSGLPSDRFSAERTGGSVSTLTIQRTQQEDSAVYLCASSSGASGGLSGVYEQYFGPGTRLTVT.

The chain combines TRBV5-8 with TRBJ1-5; possibly TRBD1 for D (6 bases). The V end lost 0 bases, the J end lost 0 bases, and 13 bases lay between the germline ends. The CDR3 contains 17 residues. Germline V lookup: CDR1 SGHTS, CDR2 YDEGEE. Written as DNA, the CDR3 is TGTGCCAGCAGCTTGGTGATGGGGGCGAATAGCAATCAGCCCCAGCATTTT. It is translated as CASSLVMGANSNQPQHF.

The rearrangement uses TRBV19 and TRBJ1-4; 7 nucleotides line up with TRBD1. The CDR3 contains 17 residues. Trimming cost V 2 bases and J 0 bases; bases outside gene matches: 6. Germline CDR1 and CDR2: LNHDA and SQIVND (reference sequence). In DNA form, the CDR3 reads TGTGCCAGTAGTATAATCCGGCAGGGGGCAACTAATGAAAAACTGTTTTTT. It encodes CASSIIRQGATNEKLFF. Filled out from reference TRBV19 and TRBJ1-4, the complete variable domain reads DGGITQSPKYLFRKEGQNVTLSCEQNLNHDAMYWYRQDPGQGLRLIYYSQIVNDFQKGDIAEGYSVSREKKESFPLTVTSAQKNPTAFYLCASSIIRQGATNEKLFFGSGTQLSVL.

V gene TRBV9 combines with J gene TRBJ2-1; 13 bases are a match to TRBD2. Germline lookup yields CDR1 SGDLS and CDR2 YYNGEE. CDR3 length equals 16 residues. The V segment lost 3 bases and the J segment 4 bases; nucleotides outside the gene matches: 4. The CDR3 protein is CASSAVLAGGYNEQFF. DNA for the CDR3: TGTGCCAGCAGCGCCGTACTAGCGGGAGGGTACAATGAGCAGTTCTTC.

The chain combines TRBV2 with TRBJ1-2, with 10 positions matching TRBD1. V lost 7 bases to trimming and J lost 9 bases; unmatched junction nucleotides: 14. The germline gives CDR1 SNHLY, CDR2 FYNNEI. The length of the CDR3 is 15 residues. In nucleotides, the CDR3 is TGTGCCAGCAATTTGCTCGGGACAGGGGTTGGAAGCTACACCTTC. Protein: CASNLLGTGVGSYTF.

The rearrangement links TRBV5-1 to TRBJ1-4, with no clear D. The V end was cut by 7 bases, the J end by 0 bases, with 19 bases between. Germline loops: CDR1 SGHRS, CDR2 YFSETQ. The CDR3 runs to 17 residues. The CDR3 loop is CASSEVAGPATNEKLFF. In nucleotides, the CDR3 is TGCGCCAGCTCGGAGGTAGCAGGTCCGGCAACTAATGAAAAACTGTTTTTT. Filled out from reference TRBV5-1 and TRBJ1-4, the complete variable domain reads KAGVTQTPRYLIKTRGQQVTLSCSPISGHRSVSWYQQTPGQGLQFLFEYFSETQRNKGNFPGRFSGRQFSNSRSEMNVSTLELGDSALYLCASSEVAGPATNEKLFFGSGTQLSVL.

The chain links TRBV11-2 to TRBJ2-5; 11 nucleotides line up with TRBD1. The V gene end was trimmed by 2 bases and the J gene end by 5 bases; junction bases not matched to a gene: 7. The CDR3 spans 16 residues. The V gene's germline CDR1 is SGHAT and CDR2 FQNNGV. The CDR3 spells CASSLSGTGGRETQYF. Here the CDR3 DNA reads TGTGCCAGCAGCTTATCCGGGACAGGGGGAAGGGAGACCCAGTACTTC.

This clone came up many times. The J gene is TRBJ1-4, the V gene TRBV6-5; 7 bases are a match to TRBD1. Germline V gene sequence: CDR1 MNHEY, CDR2 SVGAGI. The CDR3 is made up of 15 amino acids. V dropped 7 bases and J dropped 7; count of bases not matched to a gene: 12. The CDR3 protein is CASMPNRDSLEKLFF. The CDR3 bases are TGTGCCAGCATGCCCAACCGGGACAGCCTTGAAAAACTGTTTTTT.

The rearrangement uses TRBV10-3 and TRBJ2-7, with 8 bases that match TRBD2. The V and J ends lost 9 bases and 2 bases, in that order; junction bases with no gene match: 9. Germline V gene lookup returns CDR1 ENHRY and CDR2 SYGVKD. This CDR3 has 14 amino acids. The CDR3, as DNA: TGTGCCATAGGAACTAGCGGAGGAGCCTACGAGCAGTACTTC. Translated, it gives CAIGTSGGAYEQYF.

The J gene is TRBJ2-6, the V gene TRBV10-3; a possible D gene is TRBD1 (6 bases). CDR1 and CDR2 from the germline V gene are ENHRY and SYGVKD. The CDR3 loop spans 19 amino acids. Deletions cut 6 bases from V and 0 bases from J, with 21 bases between. The CDR3 sequence: CAISANVAGVDSGANVLTF. Here the CDR3 DNA reads TGTGCCATCAGCGCAAACGTGGCAGGGGTAGACTCTGGGGCCAACGTCCTGACTTTC.

V gene TRBV28 combines with J gene TRBJ1-5; 8 positions agree with TRBD1. J gave up 1 base and V 5 bases, and 4 bases lay outside the gene matches. Germline V gives CDR1 MDHEN, CDR2 SYDVKM. The CDR3 loop spans 15 amino acids. The CDR3 loop is CASSKQGASNQPQHF. The CDR3 nucleotides read TGTGCCAGCAGTAAGCAGGGGGCCAGCAATCAGCCCCAGCATTTT.

The chain has TRBV12-3 or TRBV12-4 and TRBJ1-3; 7 nucleotides align to TRBD1. The CDR3 spans 13 residues. V trimming: 4 bases; J trimming: 9 bases; junction bases outside the gene matches: 6. CDR3 nucleotide sequence: TGTGCCAGCAGTTCAGGACAGGCCGGCACCATATATTTT. This codes for CASSSGQAGTIYF.

This clone was counted ten times or more. This rearrangement joins TRBV5-1 to TRBJ2-1; 12 bases map to TRBD1. Germline V gives CDR1 SGHRS, CDR2 YFSETQ. J gave up 5 bases and V 6 bases, and 9 bases lay outside the gene matches. The CDR3 has 16 residues. In DNA form, the CDR3 reads TGCGCCAGCATCTGGGGGGACAGGGGGCATCACAATGAGCAGTTCTTC. As protein: CASIWGDRGHHNEQFF.

The J gene is TRBJ1-1, the V gene TRBV5-8; the D is unclear. CDR1 SGHTS and CDR2 YDEGEE come from the germline V gene. V dropped 1 base and J dropped 3 bases, with 7 bases sitting between them. This CDR3 has 13 residues. The chain's CDR3 is CASSLTGYTEAFF. CDR3 nucleotide sequence: TGTGCCAGCAGCTTGACGGGGTACACTGAAGCTTTCTTT.

This clone was counted once. The chain couples TRBV6-1 to TRBJ1-1; TRBD1 matches 9 bases. Losses at the gene ends were 4 bases for V and 1 base for J; bases not matched to a gene: 7. Germline V gene sequence: CDR1 MNHNS, CDR2 SASEGT. The CDR3 is made up of 16 amino acids. The CDR3 DNA reads as TGTGCCAGCAGTGCCCTGACAGGGGGACCGAACACTGAAGCTTTCTTT. Translated, it gives CASSALTGGPNTEAFF.

The CDR3 DNA follows: TGTGCCAGCAGCCCCCAACCCGACAGGGTCAGTGTCACAGATACGCAGTATTTT. This encodes CASSPQPDRVSVTDTQYF. The chain recombines TRBV7-9 with TRBJ2-3; 7 nucleotides align to TRBD1. Germline CDR1 SEHNR, CDR2 FQNEAQ (reference sequence). V shed 5 bases and J 2 bases; nucleotides not matched to a gene: 16. The CDR3 has 18 residues.